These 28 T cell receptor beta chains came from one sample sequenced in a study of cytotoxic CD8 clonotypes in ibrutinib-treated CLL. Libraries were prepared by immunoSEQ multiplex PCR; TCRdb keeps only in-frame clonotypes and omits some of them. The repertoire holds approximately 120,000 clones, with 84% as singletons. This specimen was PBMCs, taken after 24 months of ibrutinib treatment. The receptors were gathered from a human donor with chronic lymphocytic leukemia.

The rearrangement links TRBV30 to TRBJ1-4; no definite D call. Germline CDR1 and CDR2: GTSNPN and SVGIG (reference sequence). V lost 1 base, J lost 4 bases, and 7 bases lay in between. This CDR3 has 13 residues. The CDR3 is CAWSDGLNEKLFF. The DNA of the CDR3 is TGTGCCTGGAGTGATGGACTTAATGAAAAACTGTTTTTT. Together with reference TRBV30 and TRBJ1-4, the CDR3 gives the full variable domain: SQTIHQWPATLVQPVGSPLSLECTVEGTSNPNLYWYRQAAGRGLQLLFYSVGIGQISSEVPQNLSASRPQDRQFILSSKKLLLSDSGFYLCAWSDGLNEKLFFGSGTQLSVL.

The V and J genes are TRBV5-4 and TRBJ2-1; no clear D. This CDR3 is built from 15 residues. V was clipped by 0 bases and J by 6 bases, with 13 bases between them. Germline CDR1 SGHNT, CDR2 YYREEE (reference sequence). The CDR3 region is CASSLGRRETNEQFF. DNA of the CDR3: TGTGCCAGCAGCTTGGGTCGCCGAGAAACCAATGAGCAGTTCTTC. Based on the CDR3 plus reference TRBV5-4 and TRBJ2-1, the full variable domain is ETGVTQSPTHLIKTRGQQVTLRCSSQSGHNTVSWYQQALGQGPQFIFQYYREEENGRGNFPPRFSGLQFPNYSSELNVNALELDDSALYLCASSLGRRETNEQFFGPGTRLTVL.

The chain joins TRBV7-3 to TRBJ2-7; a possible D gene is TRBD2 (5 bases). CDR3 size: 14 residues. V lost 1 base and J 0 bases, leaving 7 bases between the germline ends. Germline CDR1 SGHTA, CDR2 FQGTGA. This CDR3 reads CASSLRRDSYEQYF. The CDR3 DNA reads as TGTGCCAGCAGCTTAAGACGGGACTCCTACGAGCAGTACTTC.

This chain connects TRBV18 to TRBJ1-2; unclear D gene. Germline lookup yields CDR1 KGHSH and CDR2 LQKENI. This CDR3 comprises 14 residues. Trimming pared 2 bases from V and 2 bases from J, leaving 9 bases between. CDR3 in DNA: TGTGCCAGCTCACCAGAAGCAGAAAACTATGGCTACACCTTC. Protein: CASSPEAENYGYTF.

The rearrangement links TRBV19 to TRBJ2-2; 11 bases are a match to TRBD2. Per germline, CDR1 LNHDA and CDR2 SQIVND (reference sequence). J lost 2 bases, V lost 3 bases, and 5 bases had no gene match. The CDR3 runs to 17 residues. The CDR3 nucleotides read TGTGCCAGTAGTATGCCTAGCGGGGGGTTTAACACCGGGGAGCTGTTTTTT. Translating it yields CASSMPSGGFNTGELFF.

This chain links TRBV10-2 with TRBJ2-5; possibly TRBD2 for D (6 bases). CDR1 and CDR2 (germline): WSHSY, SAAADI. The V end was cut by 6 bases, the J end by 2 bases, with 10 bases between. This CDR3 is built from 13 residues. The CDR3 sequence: CASRGGLQETQYF. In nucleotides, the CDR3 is TGCGCCAGCAGGGGGGGACTGCAAGAGACCCAGTACTTC.

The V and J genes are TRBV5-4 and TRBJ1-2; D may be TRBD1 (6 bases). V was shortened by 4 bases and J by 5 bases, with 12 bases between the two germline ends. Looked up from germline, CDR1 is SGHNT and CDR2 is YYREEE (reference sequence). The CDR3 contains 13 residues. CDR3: CASSPRGAYGYTF. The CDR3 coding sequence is TGTGCCAGCAGCCCACGGGGGGCTTATGGCTACACCTTC.

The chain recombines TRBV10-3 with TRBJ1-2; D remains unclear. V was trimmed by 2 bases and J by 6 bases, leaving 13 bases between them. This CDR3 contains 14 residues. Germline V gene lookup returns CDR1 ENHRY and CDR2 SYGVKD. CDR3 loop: CAISERQDFDGYTF. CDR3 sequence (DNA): TGTGCCATCAGTGAGAGGCAGGATTTTGATGGCTACACCTTC.

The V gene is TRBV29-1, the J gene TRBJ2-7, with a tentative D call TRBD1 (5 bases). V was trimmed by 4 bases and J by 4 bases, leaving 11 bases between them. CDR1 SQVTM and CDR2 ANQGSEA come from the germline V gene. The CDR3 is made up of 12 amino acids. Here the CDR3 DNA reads TGCAGCGTTGGCCAGGGTGGGTACGAGCAGTACTTC. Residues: CSVGQGGYEQYF.

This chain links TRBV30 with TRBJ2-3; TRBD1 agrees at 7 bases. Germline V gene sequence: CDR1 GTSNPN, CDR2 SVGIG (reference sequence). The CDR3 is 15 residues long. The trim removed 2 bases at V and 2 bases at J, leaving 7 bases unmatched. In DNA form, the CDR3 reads TGTGCCTGGAGTCCCGGGACAGCCAACACAGATACGCAGTATTTT. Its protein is CAWSPGTANTDTQYF.

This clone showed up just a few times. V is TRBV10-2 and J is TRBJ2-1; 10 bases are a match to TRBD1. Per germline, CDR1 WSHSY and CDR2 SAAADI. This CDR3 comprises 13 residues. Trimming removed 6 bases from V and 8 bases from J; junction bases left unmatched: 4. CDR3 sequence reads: CASSRDRGDEQFF. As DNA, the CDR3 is TGCGCCAGCAGCCGGGACAGGGGCGATGAGCAGTTCTTC.

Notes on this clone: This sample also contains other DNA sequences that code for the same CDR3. CDR3 sequence: CAWSVQGVNSPLHF. The CDR3, as DNA: TGTGCCTGGAGCGTACAGGGCGTCAATTCACCCCTCCACTTT. This chain uses TRBV30 with TRBJ1-6; tentative D call: TRBD1 (6 bases). V shed 3 bases and J shed 7 bases, with 13 bases lying between them. The germline V gene has CDR1 GTSNPN and CDR2 SVGIG (reference sequence). CDR3 length: 14 residues.

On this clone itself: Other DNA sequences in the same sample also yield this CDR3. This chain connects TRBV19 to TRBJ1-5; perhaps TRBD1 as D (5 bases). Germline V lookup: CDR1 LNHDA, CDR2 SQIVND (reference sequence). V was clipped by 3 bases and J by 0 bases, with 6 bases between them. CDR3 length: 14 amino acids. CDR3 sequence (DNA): TGTGCCAGTAGTATCGGGGCTAGCAATCAGCCCCAGCATTTT. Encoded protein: CASSIGASNQPQHF.

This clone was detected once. The CDR3 bases are TGTGCCAGCAGCGTAAACTGGGGGGTGCCCGGGGAGCTGTTTTTT. Residues: CASSVNWGVPGELFF. The chain employs TRBV11-3 and TRBJ2-2, with a weak D call TRBD2 (6 bases). V was clipped by 5 bases and J by 6 bases, with 16 bases between them. Germline V gives CDR1 SGHNT, CDR2 YENEEA. The CDR3 runs to 15 residues.

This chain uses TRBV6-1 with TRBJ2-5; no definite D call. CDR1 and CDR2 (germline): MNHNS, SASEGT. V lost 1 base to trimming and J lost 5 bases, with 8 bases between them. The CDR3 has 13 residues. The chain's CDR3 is CASSEGRLETQYF. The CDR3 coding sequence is TGTGCCAGCAGTGAAGGTCGGCTTGAGACCCAGTACTTC.

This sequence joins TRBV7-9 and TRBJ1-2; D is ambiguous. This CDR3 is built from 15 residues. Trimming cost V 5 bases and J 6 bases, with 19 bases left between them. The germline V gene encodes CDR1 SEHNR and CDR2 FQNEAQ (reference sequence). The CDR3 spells CASSPIQSFGDGYTF. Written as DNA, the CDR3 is TGTGCCAGCAGCCCAATTCAGTCGTTTGGGGATGGCTACACCTTC.

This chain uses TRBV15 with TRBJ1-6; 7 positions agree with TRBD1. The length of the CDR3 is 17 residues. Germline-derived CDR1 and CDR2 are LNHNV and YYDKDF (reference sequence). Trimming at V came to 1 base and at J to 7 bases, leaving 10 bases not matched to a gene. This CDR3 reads CATSRGDRAITNSPLHF. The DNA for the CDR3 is TGTGCCACCAGCAGAGGGGACAGAGCAATAACAAATTCACCCCTCCACTTT.

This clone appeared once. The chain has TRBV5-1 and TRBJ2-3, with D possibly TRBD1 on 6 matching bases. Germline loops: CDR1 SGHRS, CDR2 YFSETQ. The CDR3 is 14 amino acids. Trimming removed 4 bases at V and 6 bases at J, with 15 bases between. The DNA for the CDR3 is TGCGCCAGCAGCGTAAGTGACAGGTCCGATACGCAGTATTTT. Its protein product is CASSVSDRSDTQYF.

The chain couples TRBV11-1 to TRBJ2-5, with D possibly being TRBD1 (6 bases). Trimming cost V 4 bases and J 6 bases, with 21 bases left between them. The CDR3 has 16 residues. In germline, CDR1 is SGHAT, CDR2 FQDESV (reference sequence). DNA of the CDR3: TGTGCCAGCAGCTCCTCGACAGGTATTCGCTGGAAGACCCAGTACTTC. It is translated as CASSSSTGIRWKTQYF.

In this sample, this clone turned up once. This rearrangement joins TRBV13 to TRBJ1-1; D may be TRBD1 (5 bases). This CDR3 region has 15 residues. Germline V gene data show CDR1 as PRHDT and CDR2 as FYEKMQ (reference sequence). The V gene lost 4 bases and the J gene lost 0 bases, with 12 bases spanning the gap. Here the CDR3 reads CASSSRQNLNTEAFF. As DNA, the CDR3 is TGTGCCAGCAGCTCTCGACAGAATTTGAACACTGAAGCTTTCTTT.

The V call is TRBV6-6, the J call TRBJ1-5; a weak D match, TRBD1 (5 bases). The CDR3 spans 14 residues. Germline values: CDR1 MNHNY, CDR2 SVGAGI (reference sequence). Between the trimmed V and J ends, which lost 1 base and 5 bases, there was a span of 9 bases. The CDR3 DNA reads TGTGCCAGCAGTTACTGGGGGTTGGATCAGCCCCAGCATTTT. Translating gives CASSYWGLDQPQHF.

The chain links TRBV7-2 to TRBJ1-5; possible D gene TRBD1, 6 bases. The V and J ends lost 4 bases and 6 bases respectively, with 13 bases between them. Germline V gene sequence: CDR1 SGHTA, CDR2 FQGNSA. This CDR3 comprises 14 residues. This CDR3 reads CASSSPGGAQPQHF. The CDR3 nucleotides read TGTGCCAGCAGCTCCCCGGGGGGGGCTCAGCCCCAGCATTTT.

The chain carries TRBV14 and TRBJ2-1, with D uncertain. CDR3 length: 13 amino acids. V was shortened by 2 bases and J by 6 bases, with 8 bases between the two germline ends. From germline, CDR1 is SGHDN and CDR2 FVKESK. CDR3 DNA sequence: TGTGCCAGCAGCCAATCGATTGTCAATGAGCAGTTCTTC. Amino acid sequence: CASSQSIVNEQFF.

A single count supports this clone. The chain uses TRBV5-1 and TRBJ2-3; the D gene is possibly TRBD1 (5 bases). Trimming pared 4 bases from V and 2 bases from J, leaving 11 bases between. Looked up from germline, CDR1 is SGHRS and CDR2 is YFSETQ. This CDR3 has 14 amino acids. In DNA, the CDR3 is TGCGCCAGCAGCCTCGGACATAACACAGATACGCAGTATTTT. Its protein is CASSLGHNTDTQYF.

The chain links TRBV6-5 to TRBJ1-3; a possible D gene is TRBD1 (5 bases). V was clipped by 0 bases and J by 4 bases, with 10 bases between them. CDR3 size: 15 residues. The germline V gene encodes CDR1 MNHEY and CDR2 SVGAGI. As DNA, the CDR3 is TGTGCCAGCAGTTACTCAGCCACAGGCGGAAACACCATATATTTT. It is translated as CASSYSATGGNTIYF.

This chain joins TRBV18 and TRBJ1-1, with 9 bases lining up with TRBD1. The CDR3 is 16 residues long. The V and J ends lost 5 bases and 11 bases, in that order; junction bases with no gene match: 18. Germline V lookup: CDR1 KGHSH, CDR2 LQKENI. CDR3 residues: CASSDLPTGGAGLAFF. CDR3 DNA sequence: TGTGCCAGCTCAGATCTACCTACAGGGGGCGCAGGTCTGGCTTTCTTT.

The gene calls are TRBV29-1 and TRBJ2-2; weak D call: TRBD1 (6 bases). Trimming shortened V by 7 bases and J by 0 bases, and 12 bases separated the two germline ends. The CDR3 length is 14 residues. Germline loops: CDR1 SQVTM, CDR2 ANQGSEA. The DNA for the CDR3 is TGCAGCGCAGGACAGAGCTCGAACACCGGGGAGCTGTTTTTT. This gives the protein CSAGQSSNTGELFF.

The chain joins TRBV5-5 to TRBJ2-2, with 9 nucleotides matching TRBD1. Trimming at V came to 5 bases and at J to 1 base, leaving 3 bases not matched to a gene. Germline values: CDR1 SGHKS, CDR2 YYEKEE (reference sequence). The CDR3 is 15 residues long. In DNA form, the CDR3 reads TGTGCCAGCAGGGGACAGGGACTGAACACCGGGGAGCTGTTTTTT. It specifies CASRGQGLNTGELFF.